The 10 T cell receptor beta chains below were found in one sample sequenced in a study of long-term antiretroviral therapy in people with HIV. Assay version v3.0 of immunoSEQ was used, and it was run at survey level. TCRdb keeps only in-frame clones here, not all; method: immunoSEQ multiplex PCR. The sample includes roughly 20,000 clones, approximately 79% of them seen just once. The sequencing used unsorted PBMCs, collected 4.1 years after starting antiretroviral therapy. The receptors come from a woman aged 40 to 50 with HIV.

This clone was counted a few times. This rearrangement joins TRBV5-1 to TRBJ2-7, with D perhaps TRBD1 (6 bases). Germline lookup yields CDR1 SGHRS and CDR2 YFSETQ. The CDR3 runs to 14 residues. Trimming removed 0 bases at V and 4 bases at J, with 11 bases between. The CDR3 protein is CASSLEWGPYEQYF. In DNA form, the CDR3 reads TGCGCCAGCAGCTTGGAGTGGGGGCCTTACGAGCAGTACTTC.

The chain recombines TRBV7-8 with TRBJ1-5; no clear D gene. Trimming stripped 2 bases from V and 0 bases from J, with 8 bases between. CDR3 length equals 15 residues. In germline, CDR1 is SGHVS, CDR2 FQNEAQ. The CDR3 region is CASSLWSDSNQPQHF. CDR3 bases: TGTGCCAGCAGCTTATGGTCCGATAGCAATCAGCCCCAGCATTTT.

J is TRBJ2-3 and V is TRBV5-6; 13 bases map to TRBD2. Trimming removed 3 bases from V and 2 bases from J; junction bases left unmatched: 6. CDR1 is SGHDT, CDR2 YYEEEE, per germline. The CDR3 extends over 17 amino acids. This chain's CDR3 is CASSSGLAGVVTDTQYF. CDR3 DNA: TGTGCCAGCAGCTCAGGACTAGCGGGAGTTGTCACAGATACGCAGTATTTT.

The CDR3 DNA sequence: TGTGCCAGCAGTGTAGAGGGGATGGCTTCCTACGAGCAGTACTTC. Its translation: CASSVEGMASYEQYF. The chain links TRBV2 to TRBJ2-7, with D perhaps being TRBD1 or TRBD2 (5 bases each). The CDR3 extends over 15 amino acids. Germline V gene sequence: CDR1 SNHLY, CDR2 FYNNEI. Trimming cost V 4 bases and J 1 base, with 14 bases left between them.

The CDR3 DNA reads as TGTGCCATCAGCGTACAGGGGTCTAACACTGAAGCTTTCTTT. Protein product: CAISVQGSNTEAFF. The chain joins TRBV10-3 to TRBJ1-1, with TRBD1 matching over 7 bases. In germline, CDR1 is ENHRY, CDR2 SYGVKD. V shed 6 bases and J 2 bases; nucleotides not matched to a gene: 6. This CDR3 has 14 amino acids.

The gene calls are TRBV5-1 and TRBJ1-4; tentative D call: TRBD1 (6 bases). The V end lost 0 bases, the J end lost 7 bases, and 10 bases lay between the germline ends. Germline lookup yields CDR1 SGHRS and CDR2 YFSETQ. The CDR3 is 14 amino acids. The DNA of the CDR3 is TGCGCCAGCAGCTTGGAGGGGGGGCCTGAAAAACTGTTTTTT. This codes for CASSLEGGPEKLFF.

The chain joins TRBV5-4 to TRBJ2-3; TRBD1 might be the D (6 bases). The CDR3 is 14 residues long. The germline V and J ends were trimmed by 7 bases and 0 bases, with 12 bases remaining between them. Germline V gene data show CDR1 as SGHNT and CDR2 as YYREEE (reference sequence). The CDR3: CASGEGVSTDTQYF. The CDR3 region has the DNA TGTGCCAGCGGCGAGGGGGTTAGCACAGATACGCAGTATTTT.

The chain joins TRBV5-1 to TRBJ2-7, with 9 bases aligning to TRBD2. Germline CDR1 reads SGHRS; CDR2 reads YFSETQ. The CDR3 extends over 15 amino acids. With V trimmed by 4 bases and J by 6 bases, 11 bases remained unmatched. DNA of the CDR3: TGCGCCAGCAGCCCGGAGGGAGCGGGGGGCGGCGAGCAGTACTTC. Its translation: CASSPEGAGGGEQYF.

CDR3 region: CSVNFRVNTEAFF. DNA of the CDR3: TGCAGCGTCAATTTCCGGGTGAACACTGAAGCTTTCTTT. The genes are TRBV29-1 and TRBJ1-1, with unresolved D. In germline, CDR1 is SQVTM, CDR2 ANQGSEA. There are 13 residues in the CDR3. Trimming took 6 bases from V and 0 from J, leaving 11 bases between them.

J is TRBJ1-3 and V is TRBV6-5; D is possibly TRBD1 (6 bases). Trimming removed 6 bases at V and 4 bases at J, with 13 bases between. This CDR3 is 14 amino acids long. Germline-derived CDR1 and CDR2 are MNHEY and SVGAGI. The CDR3 DNA is TGTGCCAGCAGGGAGGGGGGGTCGGGAAACACCATATATTTT. The encoded protein is CASREGGSGNTIYF.